This entry features one T cell receptor beta chain sequence. Its cognate antigen is unknown. The source of the sample is a study of T cell responses to AZD1222 COVID-19 vaccine. Study overall: Pooled together were second doses at about 4 or about 12 weeks.

Data came from immunoSEQ multiplex PCR; TCRdb stores just in-frame clones and leaves some out. This sample yields approximately 70,000 clones, of which around 87% are seen a single time; around 24% belongs to the top ten. CDR1 is SGHVS, CDR2 FQNEAQ, per germline. Trimming removed 1 base from V and 7 bases from J, with 8 bases in between. CDR3 length: 14 residues. Findings of the study overall: The donors showed a predominance of white British ancestry and of females, with possible underestimation of clonal diversity. Regions left unmutated in variants are reportedly the target of nearly half of spike-specific TCRs. Regions 160-218 and 743-854 held dominance among vaccine-associated CD4 TCRs, which spanned spike.

This clonotype was obtained from an adult in good health. The chain recombines TRBV7-8 with TRBJ1-6; no reliable D call. The sequencing used peripheral blood, collected on day 0 of AZD1222 vaccination. The CDR3: CASSLEGRNSPLHF. Written as DNA, the CDR3 is TGTGCCAGCAGCTTAGAAGGGAGAAATTCACCCCTCCACTTT.